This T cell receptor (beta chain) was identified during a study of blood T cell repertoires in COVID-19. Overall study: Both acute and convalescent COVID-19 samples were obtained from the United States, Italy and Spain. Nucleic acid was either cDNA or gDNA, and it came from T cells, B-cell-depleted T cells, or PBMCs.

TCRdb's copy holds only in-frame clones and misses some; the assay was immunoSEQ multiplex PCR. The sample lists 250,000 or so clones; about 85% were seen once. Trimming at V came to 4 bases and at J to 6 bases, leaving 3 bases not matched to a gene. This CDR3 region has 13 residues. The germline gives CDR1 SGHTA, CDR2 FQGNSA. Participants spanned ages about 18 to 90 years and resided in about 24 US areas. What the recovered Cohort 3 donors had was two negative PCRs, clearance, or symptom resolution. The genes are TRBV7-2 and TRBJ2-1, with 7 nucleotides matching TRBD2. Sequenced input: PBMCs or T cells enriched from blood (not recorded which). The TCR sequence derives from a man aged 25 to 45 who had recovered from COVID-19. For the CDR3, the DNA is TGTGCCAGCAGCTGGACTAGTTCCAATGAGCAGTTCTTC. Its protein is CASSWTSSNEQFF.